This T cell receptor (beta chain) was captured in a study of blood T cell repertoires in COVID-19. Overall study: T cells, B-cell-depleted T cells, or PBMCs provided the cDNA or gDNA that served as material.

Trimming pared 0 bases from V and 2 bases from J, leaving 12 bases between. The CDR3 length is 15 residues. CDR1 is GTSNPN and CDR2 is SVGIG in the germline V gene (reference sequence). Assay: immunoSEQ multiplex PCR; the TCRdb copy retains only in-frame clones and omits some. The repertoire holds some 54,000 clones, with roughly 89% as singletons. The specimen was peripheral blood. The chain combines TRBV30 with TRBJ2-3; D is undetermined. The receptor was derived from a man older than 75 with active or convalescent COVID-19. CDR3 bases: TGTGCCTGGAGTGTACTTGGAGTCTCCACAGATACGCAGTATTTT. The encoded protein is CAWSVLGVSTDTQYF.